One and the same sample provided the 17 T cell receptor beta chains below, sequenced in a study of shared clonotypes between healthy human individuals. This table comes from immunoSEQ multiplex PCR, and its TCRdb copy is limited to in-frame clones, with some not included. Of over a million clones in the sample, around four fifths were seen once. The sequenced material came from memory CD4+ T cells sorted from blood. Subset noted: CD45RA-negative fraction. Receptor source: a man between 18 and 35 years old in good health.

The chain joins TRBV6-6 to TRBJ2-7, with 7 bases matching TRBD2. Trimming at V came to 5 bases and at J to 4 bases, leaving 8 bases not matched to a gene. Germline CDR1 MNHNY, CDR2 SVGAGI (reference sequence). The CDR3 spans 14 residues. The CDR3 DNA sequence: TGTGCCAGCAGTCACGAGGGAGCGGGATACGAGCAGTACTTC. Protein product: CASSHEGAGYEQYF.

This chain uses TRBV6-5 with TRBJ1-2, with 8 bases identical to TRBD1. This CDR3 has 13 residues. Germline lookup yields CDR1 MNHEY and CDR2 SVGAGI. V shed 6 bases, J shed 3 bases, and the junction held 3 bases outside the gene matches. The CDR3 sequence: CASRKGQDYGYTF. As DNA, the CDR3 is TGTGCCAGCAGGAAGGGACAGGACTATGGCTACACCTTC.

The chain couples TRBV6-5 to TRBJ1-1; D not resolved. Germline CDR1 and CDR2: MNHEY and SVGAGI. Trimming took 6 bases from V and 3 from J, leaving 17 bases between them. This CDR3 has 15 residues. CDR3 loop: CASRNAPREDTEAFF. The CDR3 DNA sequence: TGTGCCAGCAGGAACGCCCCCCGGGAAGACACTGAAGCTTTCTTT.

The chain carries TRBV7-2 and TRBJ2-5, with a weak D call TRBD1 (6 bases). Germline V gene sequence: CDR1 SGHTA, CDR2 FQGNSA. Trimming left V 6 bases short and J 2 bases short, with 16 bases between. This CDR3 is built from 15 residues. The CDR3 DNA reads TGTGCCAGCAGTCTCCTAGTCAGGGGACAAGAGACCCAGTACTTC. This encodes CASSLLVRGQETQYF. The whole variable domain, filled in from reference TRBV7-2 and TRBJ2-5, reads GAGVSQSPSNKVTEKGKDVELRCDPISGHTALYWYRQSLGQGLEFLIYFQGNSAPDKSGLPSDRFSAERTGGSVSTLTIQRTQQEDSAVYLCASSLLVRGQETQYFGPGTRLLVL.

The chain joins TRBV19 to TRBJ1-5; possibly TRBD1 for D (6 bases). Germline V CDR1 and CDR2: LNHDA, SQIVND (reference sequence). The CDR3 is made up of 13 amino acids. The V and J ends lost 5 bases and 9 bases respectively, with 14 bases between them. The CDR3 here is CASSQDSQLPQHF. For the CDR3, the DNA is TGTGCCAGTAGTCAGGACAGCCAATTGCCCCAGCATTTT.

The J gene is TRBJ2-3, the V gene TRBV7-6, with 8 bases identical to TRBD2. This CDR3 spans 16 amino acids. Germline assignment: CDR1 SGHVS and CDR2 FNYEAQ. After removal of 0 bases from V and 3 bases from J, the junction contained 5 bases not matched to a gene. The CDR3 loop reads CASSLAGGGTTDTQYF. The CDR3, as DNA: TGTGCCAGCAGCTTAGCAGGCGGGGGGACAACAGATACGCAGTATTTT.

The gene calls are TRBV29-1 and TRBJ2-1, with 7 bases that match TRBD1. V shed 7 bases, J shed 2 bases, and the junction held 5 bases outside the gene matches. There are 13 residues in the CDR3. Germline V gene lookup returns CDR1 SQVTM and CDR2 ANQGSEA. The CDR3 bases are TGCAGCGGAGGACAGGATCCCTACAATGAGCAGTTCTTC. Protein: CSGGQDPYNEQFF.

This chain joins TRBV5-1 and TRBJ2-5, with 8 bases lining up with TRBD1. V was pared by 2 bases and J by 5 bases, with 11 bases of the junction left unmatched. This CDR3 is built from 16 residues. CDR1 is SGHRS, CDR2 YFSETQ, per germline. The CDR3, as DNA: TGCGCCAGCAGCTTACTAGGGACAGGCATTGGGGAGACCCAGTACTTC. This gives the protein CASSLLGTGIGETQYF.

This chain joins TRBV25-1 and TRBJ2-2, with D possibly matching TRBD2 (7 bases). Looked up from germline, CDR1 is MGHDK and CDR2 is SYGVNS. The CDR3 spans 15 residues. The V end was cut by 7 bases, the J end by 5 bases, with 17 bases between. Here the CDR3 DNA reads TGTGCCAGCAAGGGGGGGACACCCAAGACCGGGGAGCTGTTTTTT. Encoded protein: CASKGGTPKTGELFF.

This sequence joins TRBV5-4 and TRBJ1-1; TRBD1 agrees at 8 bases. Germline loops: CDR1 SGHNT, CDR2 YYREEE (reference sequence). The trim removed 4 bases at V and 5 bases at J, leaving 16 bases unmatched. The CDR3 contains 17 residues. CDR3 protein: CASSPLPVTTGVTEAFF. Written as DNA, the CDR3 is TGTGCCAGCAGCCCCTTACCAGTGACGACAGGGGTGACTGAAGCTTTCTTT.

The CDR3 spells CASSPIRASGYTF. In DNA form, the CDR3 reads TGTGCCAGCTCACCAATCCGGGCGTCTGGCTACACCTTC. This chain uses TRBV18 with TRBJ1-2, with no clear D. V dropped 2 bases and J dropped 7 bases, with 11 bases sitting between them. This CDR3 is built from 13 residues. The germline V gene encodes CDR1 KGHSH and CDR2 LQKENI.

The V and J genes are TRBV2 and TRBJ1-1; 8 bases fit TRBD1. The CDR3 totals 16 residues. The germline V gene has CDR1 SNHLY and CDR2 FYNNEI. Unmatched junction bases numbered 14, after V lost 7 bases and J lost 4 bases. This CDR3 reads CASTQGGRGLGTEAFF. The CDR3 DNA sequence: TGTGCCAGCACCCAAGGTGGCAGGGGGCTGGGCACTGAAGCTTTCTTT.

The DNA for the CDR3 is TGTGCCAGCAGTCCTGGGACAGAGTATTACAATGAGCAGTTCTTC. It encodes CASSPGTEYYNEQFF. The V and J genes are TRBV2 and TRBJ2-1; 7 bases are shared with TRBD1. The CDR3 runs to 15 residues. Per the germline V gene, CDR1 is SNHLY and CDR2 is FYNNEI. The V and J ends lost 5 bases and 4 bases, in that order; junction bases with no gene match: 8.

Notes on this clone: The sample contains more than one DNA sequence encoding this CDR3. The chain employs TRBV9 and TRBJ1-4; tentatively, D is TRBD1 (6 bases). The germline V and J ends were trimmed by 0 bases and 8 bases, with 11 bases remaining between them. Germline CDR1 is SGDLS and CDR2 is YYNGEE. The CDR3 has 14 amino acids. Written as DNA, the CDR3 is TGTGCCAGCAGCGTAGGTACAGGGAGGGAAAAACTGTTTTTT. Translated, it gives CASSVGTGREKLFF.

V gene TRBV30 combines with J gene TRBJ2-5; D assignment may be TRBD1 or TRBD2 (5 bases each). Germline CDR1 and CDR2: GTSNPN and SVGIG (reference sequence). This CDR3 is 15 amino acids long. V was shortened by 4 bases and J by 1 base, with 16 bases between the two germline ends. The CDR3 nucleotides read TGTGCCTGGACACCTTTGAAGGGACCCCAAGAGACCCAGTACTTC. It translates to CAWTPLKGPQETQYF.

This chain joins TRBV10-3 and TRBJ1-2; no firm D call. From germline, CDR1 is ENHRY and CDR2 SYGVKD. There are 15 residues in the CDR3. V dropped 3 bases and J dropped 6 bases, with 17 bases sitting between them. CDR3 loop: CAISERPQQSDGYTF. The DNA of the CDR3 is TGTGCCATCAGTGAACGGCCTCAACAGTCGGATGGCTACACCTTC.

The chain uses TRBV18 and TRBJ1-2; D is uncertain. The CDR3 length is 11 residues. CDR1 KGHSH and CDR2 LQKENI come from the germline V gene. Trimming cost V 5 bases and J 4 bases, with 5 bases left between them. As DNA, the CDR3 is TGTGCCAGCTCATCAGGCTATGGCTACACCTTC. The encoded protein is CASSSGYGYTF. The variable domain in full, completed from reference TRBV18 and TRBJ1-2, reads NAGVMQNPRHLVRRRGQEARLRCSPMKGHSHVYWYRQLPEEGLKFMVYLQKENIIDESGMPKERFSAEFPKEGPSILRIQQVVRGDSAAYFCASSSGYGYTFGSGTRLTVV.